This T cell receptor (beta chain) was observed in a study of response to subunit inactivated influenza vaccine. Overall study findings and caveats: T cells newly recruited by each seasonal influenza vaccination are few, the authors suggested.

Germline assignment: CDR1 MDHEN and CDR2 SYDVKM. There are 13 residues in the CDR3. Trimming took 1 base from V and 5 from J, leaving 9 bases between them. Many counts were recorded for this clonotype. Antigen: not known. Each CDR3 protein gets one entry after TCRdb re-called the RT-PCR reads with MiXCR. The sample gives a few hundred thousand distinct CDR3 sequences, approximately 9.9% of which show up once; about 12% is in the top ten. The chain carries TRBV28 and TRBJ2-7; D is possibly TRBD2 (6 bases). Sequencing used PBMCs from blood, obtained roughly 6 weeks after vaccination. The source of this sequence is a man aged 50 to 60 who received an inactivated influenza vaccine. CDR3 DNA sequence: TGTGCCAGCAGTTTATTGCGCGGGGACGAGCAGTACTTC. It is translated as CASSLLRGDEQYF.